These 6 T cell receptor beta chains were all obtained from the same sample, sequenced in a study of blood T cell repertoires in COVID-19. The protocol was immunoSEQ multiplex PCR, while the TCRdb copy is restricted to in-frame clones and leaves out a portion. This sample has 200,000 to 250,000 clones, with roughly 80% found just once. Sequencing input: peripheral blood. Receptor source: an elderly woman with active or convalescent COVID-19.

V and J are TRBV5-1 and TRBJ1-2, with 11 bases fitting TRBD1. The germline V gene encodes CDR1 SGHRS and CDR2 YFSETQ. The CDR3 loop spans 14 amino acids. The V and J ends lost 4 bases and 4 bases, in that order; junction bases with no gene match: 3. The CDR3 DNA follows: TGCGCCAGCAGCACCGGACAGGGGGCCTATGGCTACACCTTC. It specifies CASSTGQGAYGYTF.

This sequence joins TRBV2 and TRBJ1-6; D is possibly TRBD1 (6 bases). The germline CDR1 and CDR2 sequences are SNHLY and FYNNEI. The CDR3 spans 14 residues. Trimming took 6 bases from V and 6 from J, leaving 12 bases between them. The CDR3 bases are TGTGCCAGCAGATCTACAGGGTTTAATTCACCCCTCCACTTT. It is translated as CASRSTGFNSPLHF.

The J gene is TRBJ2-3, the V gene TRBV6-5; possible D gene TRBD1, 6 bases. CDR1 and CDR2 from the germline V gene are MNHEY and SVGAGI. With 0 bases removed from V and 6 bases from J, the gap between germline ends came to 10 bases. The CDR3 contains 14 residues. The CDR3 spells CASSYSLGADTQYF. The CDR3 nucleotides are TGTGCCAGCAGTTACTCGTTGGGGGCCGATACGCAGTATTTT.

The chain links TRBV5-1 to TRBJ1-2; the D is unclear. Looked up from germline, CDR1 is SGHRS and CDR2 is YFSETQ. This CDR3 is 14 amino acids long. V lost 3 bases and J 3 bases, leaving 12 bases between the germline ends. CDR3 in amino acids: CASSSQDSYYGYTF. The CDR3 coding sequence is TGCGCCAGCAGCTCCCAGGACTCGTACTATGGCTACACCTTC.

The CDR3 loop reads CASSQENRDSYEQYF. The CDR3 bases are TGTGCCAGCAGCCAAGAAAACCGGGACAGCTACGAGCAGTACTTC. The chain links TRBV4-2 to TRBJ2-7; 7 positions match TRBD1. CDR1 LGHNA and CDR2 YNFKEQ come from the germline V gene. V shed 0 bases, J shed 3 bases, and the junction held 5 bases outside the gene matches. CDR3 length: 15 residues.

This chain connects TRBV2 to TRBJ1-5, with D perhaps matching TRBD1 (6 bases). V was cut by 4 bases and J by 7 bases, with 11 bases left in between. CDR3 length: 13 amino acids. The germline gives CDR1 SNHLY, CDR2 FYNNEI. The CDR3 sequence is CASSVQGYQPQHF. The CDR3 DNA reads as TGTGCCAGCAGTGTTCAGGGGTACCAGCCCCAGCATTTT.